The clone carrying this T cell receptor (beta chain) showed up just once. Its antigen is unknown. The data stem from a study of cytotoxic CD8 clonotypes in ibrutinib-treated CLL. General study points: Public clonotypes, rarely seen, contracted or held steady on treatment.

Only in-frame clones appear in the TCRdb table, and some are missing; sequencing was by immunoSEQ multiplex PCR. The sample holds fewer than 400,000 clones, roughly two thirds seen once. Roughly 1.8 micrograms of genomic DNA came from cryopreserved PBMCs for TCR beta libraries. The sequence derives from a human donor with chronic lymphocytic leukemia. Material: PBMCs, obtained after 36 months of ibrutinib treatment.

CDR3 loop: CASSDGLAGRQYF. CDR3 nucleotide sequence: TGTGCCAGCAGCGACGGACTAGCGGGCCGGCAGTACTTC. The chain combines TRBV11-1 with TRBJ2-7; 11 bases fit TRBD2. V lost 5 bases and J lost 9; bases outside the gene matches: 6. This CDR3 is built from 13 residues. Looked up from germline, CDR1 is SGHAT and CDR2 is FQDESV (reference sequence).